At least ten counts were recorded for the clone carrying this T cell receptor beta chain. Antigen unknown. Trimming cost V 3 bases and J 1 base, with 9 bases left between them. The germline V gene encodes CDR1 SEHNR and CDR2 FQNEAQ (reference sequence). CDR3 length: 14 residues. The data were taken from a study of T cells in Graves' hyperthyroidism and ophthalmopathy. At the level of the study: Once the initial diagnosis was made, peripheral blood was obtained before any treatment.

RNA transcripts served as the template for amplifying TCR beta CDR3 regions. When the TCR CDR3 underwent first-round RT-PCR, the HTBI primer set was used. TCRdb processed the multiplex PCR reads anew with MiXCR; each CDR3 protein has one entry. The repertoire holds 300,000 or so distinct CDR3 sequences, with over 15% as singletons. Whole-study findings and limits: Most thyroid clonotypes with frequency above 0.001 were detected in blood.

Sample: blood. The V gene is TRBV7-9, the J gene TRBJ2-5; D is unclear. The receptor's source is a woman aged 55-70 years with Graves' ophthalmopathy. The CDR3 DNA sequence: TGTGCCAGCAGCTTTAACCAGGTCCAAGAGACCCAGTACTTC. It codes for CASSFNQVQETQYF.